This paragraph covers one T cell receptor beta chain sequence. Its antigen is undetermined. ViraFEST used viral peptide pools to expand antigen-specific CD4+ T cells before sequencing. Researchers isolated CD4+ T cells once less than twelve days of culture had elapsed. BNT162b2 vaccine or mRNA-1273 vaccine was given to participants in two doses. Fresh IL-2-containing medium replaced half the medium on days 3 and 7. The CDR3 runs 13 residues. V was trimmed by 6 bases and J by 3 bases, leaving 12 bases between them. From germline, CDR1 is MNHEY and CDR2 SVGEGT. The data derive from a study of vaccination effects on CD4 cells after COVID-19. Only in-frame clones appear in the TCRdb table, and some are missing; sequencing was by immunoSEQ multiplex PCR. The table lists 75,000 to 100,000 clones, under 80% of them singletons, with 1.1% in the top ten.

This rearrangement joins TRBV6-2 or TRBV6-3 to TRBJ2-7; D gene ambiguous. This TCR was sampled from a human donor who received a COVID-19 vaccine. The starting material was CD4+ T cells from PBMCs cultured with HCoV-OC43 spike peptides, obtained after COVID-19 vaccination. Subset noted: HCoV-OC43 spike overlapping peptide pool stimulation. Here the CDR3 reads CASSSRAYYEQYV. The CDR3 DNA is TGTGCCAGCAGCTCTAGGGCCTACTACGAGCAGTACGTC.